Shown below are 25 T cell receptor beta chains from a single sample sequenced in a study of CD8+ T cells in alopecia areata. CD4, CD8alpha, NKG2D, NKG2ACE and other markers guided sorting of pooled cutaneous lymph node cells. The sequencing template was cDNA reverse transcribed from extracted RNA. Produced via immunoSEQ multiplex PCR; TCRdb's table is partial and in-frame only. The table records around 20,000 clones without singletons, the ten largest covering around a third. Sequencing was done on a sample of CD8+ T cells sorted from a lymph node. The origin of the receptors is a C3H/HeJ mouse with alopecia areata. The MHC haplotype recorded for the strain is H2-k.

There are many counts of this clone. The genes are named according to mouse. The read ends 4 residues shy of where the CDR3 ends; the end is completed using the germline J gene. This chain links TRBV19 with TRBJ1-1; 10 bases are shared with TRBD1. The CDR3 runs to 14 residues. The V gene's germline CDR1 is FNHDT and CDR2 SITEND (reference sequence). The sequenced CDR3 bases are TGTGCCAGCAGTATAGAGACAGGGGGCGGA. Its protein is CASSIETGGG. The CDR3 in its entirety is CASSIETGGGEVFF. The full variable domain, rest sourced from reference TRBV19 and TRBJ1-1, is GGIITQTPKFLIGQEGQKLTLKCQQNFNHDTMYWYRQDSGKGLRLIYYSITENDLQKGDLSEGYDASREKKSSFSLTVTSAQKNEMAVFLCASSIETGGGEVFFGKGTRLTVV.

This clone was seen many times. All gene names here are mouse names. The CDR3 sequence is CASSDSSDYTF. The DNA read from the CDR3 is TGTGCCAGCAGTGACAGCTCC. The rearrangement links TRBV19 to TRBJ1-2; tentative D call: TRBD1 (5 bases). The observed sequence ends 4 residues before the CDR3 terminus, with the missing tail filled in from the germline J gene. V was clipped by 4 bases and J by 4 bases, with 5 bases between them. This CDR3 is 11 amino acids long. Germline V CDR1 and CDR2: FNHDT, SITEND (reference sequence).

Comments on this clone: Gene names are the mouse ones. The sequenced fragment ends 4 residues before the CDR3 boundary, so the rest is inferred from the germline J gene. The chain combines TRBV19 with TRBJ2-4; D remains ambiguous. The V end was cut by 2 bases, the J end by 0 bases, with 7 bases between. CDR3 length equals 14 residues. Germline V gene sequence: CDR1 FNHDT, CDR2 SITEND (reference sequence). The sequenced CDR3 bases are TGTGCCAGCAGTATCAACTTTAGTCAAAAC. Its protein product is CASSINFSQN. The whole CDR3 protein reads CASSINFSQNTLYF.

Points on this clone: The gene names here belong to mouse. Sequencing ends 4 residues short of the CDR3 end; the germline J gene provides the rest. This chain uses TRBV19 with TRBJ2-2; 7 bases are shared with TRBD1. This CDR3 is 15 amino acids long. Per germline, CDR1 FNHDT and CDR2 SITEND (reference sequence). With V trimmed by 4 bases and J by 0 bases, 3 bases remained unmatched. This chain's CDR3 is CASSSGTANTGQLYF. The part of the CDR3 DNA that was read is TGTGCCAGCAGTTCCGGGACAGCAAACACCGGG.

With respect to this clone: Gene names are the mouse ones. The CDR3 end falls 4 residues outside the read, so it is completed with the germline J gene. The rearrangement uses TRBV16 and TRBJ2-5, with 14 bases matching TRBD2. The CDR3 is 16 residues long. The V gene end was trimmed by 5 bases and the J gene end by 1 base; junction bases not matched to a gene: 2. Germline V gene data show CDR1 as SGHSA and CDR2 as FRNQAP. This CDR3 is CASSRDWGGDQDTQYF. Incomplete CDR3 DNA: TGTGCAAGCAGCCGGGACTGGGGGGGCGACCAAGAC. The entire variable domain, with the rest obtained from reference TRBV16 and TRBJ2-5, is as follows: NAGVIQTPRHKVTGKGQEATLWCEPISGHSAVFWYRQTIVQGLEFLTYFRNQAPIDDSGMPKERFSAQMPNQSHSTLKIQSTQPQDSAVYLCASSRDWGGDQDTQYFGPGTRLLVL.

Notes on this clone: Gene names are mouse gene names. The sequenced fragment ends 4 residues before the CDR3 boundary, so the rest is inferred from the germline J gene. This chain links TRBV13-2 with TRBJ2-7; D not resolved. This CDR3 is built from 14 residues. Deletions cut 1 base from V and 2 bases from J, with 10 bases between. Germline CDR1 is NNHNN and CDR2 is SYGAGS (reference sequence). CDR3 in amino acids: CASGDLNKPYEQYF. The sequenced part of the CDR3 DNA is TGTGCCAGCGGTGATTTGAACAAACCCTAT.

Notes on this clone: These gene names are mouse names. The read halts 4 residues ahead of the CDR3 end, with the missing end drawn from the germline J gene. The chain uses TRBV13-1 and TRBJ1-1; 7 positions agree with TRBD1. CDR3 length: 13 residues. Germline V gene lookup returns CDR1 NSHNY and CDR2 SYGAGN. The CDR3 spells CASSDGGTEEVFF. Partial CDR3 DNA: TGTGCCAGCAGTGATGGAGGGACAGAA.

This clone was picked up many times. The gene names given are mouse names. The read finishes 4 residues shy of the CDR3 end, and the germline J gene is used to complete it. The chain is built from TRBV31 and TRBJ1-2; 7 nucleotides align to TRBD1. The CDR3 is made up of 12 amino acids. V shed 5 bases and J 1 base; nucleotides not matched to a gene: 1. Germline CDR1 GKSSPN, CDR2 SITVG. The CDR3 bases that were read are TGTGCCTGGGACAGGGTAAACTCC. This codes for CAWDRVNS. The entire CDR3 protein reads CAWDRVNSDYTF.

This clone was found many times. The listed genes are named as in mouse. The read is 4 residues too short to cover the CDR3 end, so that end is filled in from the germline J gene. This chain uses TRBV29 with TRBJ2-1; the D gene is possibly TRBD1 (5 bases). Per germline, CDR1 MSHET and CDR2 SYDVDS. The V and J ends lost 2 bases and 5 bases respectively, with 7 bases between them. There are 13 residues in the CDR3. This CDR3 reads CASSLQGDAEQFF. The sequenced CDR3 bases are TGTGCTAGCAGTTTACAGGGTGATGCT.

A few counts support this clone. Each gene name is a mouse one. The CDR3 DNA, read in part, is TGCACCTGCAGTGCATCGCGGGACAGGGACAACGAA. This translates into CTCSASRDRDNE. The whole CDR3 is CTCSASRDRDNERLFF. The chain links TRBV1 to TRBJ1-4, with 9 bases lining up with TRBD1. The read stops 4 residues short of the end of the CDR3; the missing end is completed from the germline J gene. Looked up from germline, CDR1 is NSQYPW and CDR2 is LRSPGD (reference sequence). V was clipped by 2 bases and J by 4 bases; unmatched bases: 5. This CDR3 is 16 amino acids long.

This clone has at least ten counts. These gene names are mouse names. The CDR3 end lies 4 residues beyond the end of the read and is filled in from the germline J gene. The gene calls are TRBV1 and TRBJ2-7; 10 nucleotides match TRBD2. Germline assignment: CDR1 NSQYPW and CDR2 LRSPGD (reference sequence). The CDR3 extends over 16 amino acids. CDR3 sequence reads: CTCSADLWGGAYEQYF. The sequenced CDR3 bases are TGCACCTGCAGTGCAGATCTCTGGGGGGGCGCTTAT.

This clone was recorded at least ten times. The germline and genes are mouse ones. CDR3 DNA (partial): TGTGCCAGCAGTCGACAGGTTTCCAACGAA. It translates to CASSRQVSNE. The entire CDR3 protein is CASSRQVSNERLFF. V gene TRBV13-3 combines with J gene TRBJ1-4, with D perhaps matching TRBD1 (6 bases). The CDR3 end lies 4 residues beyond the end of the read and is filled in from the germline J gene. This CDR3 is built from 14 residues. Germline V gives CDR1 NNHDY, CDR2 SYVADS. Trimming stripped 4 bases from V and 0 bases from J, with 7 bases between.

This clone was seen only a few times. Gene names are mouse gene names. The read ends 4 residues shy of where the CDR3 ends; the end is completed using the germline J gene. V and J are TRBV19 and TRBJ2-5; TRBD2 aligns across 8 bases. Germline CDR1 and CDR2: FNHDT and SITEND (reference sequence). This CDR3 spans 13 amino acids. CDR3 DNA (partial): TGTGCCAGCAGTATACTGGGGGGAGAC. It codes for CASSILGGD. The complete CDR3 reads CASSILGGDTQYF.

This clone was counted between two and nine times. Gene names are mouse gene names. Sequencing ends 4 residues short of the CDR3 end; the germline J gene provides the rest. V gene TRBV19 combines with J gene TRBJ2-7; D not resolved. The CDR3 has 11 amino acids. In germline, CDR1 is FNHDT, CDR2 SITEND (reference sequence). CDR3 DNA (partial): TGTGCCAGCAGTATATCAAAT. As protein: CASSISN. The full CDR3 reads CASSISNEQYF.

This clone was seen only a few times. The genes are named according to mouse. The CDR3 goes on 4 residues after the read ends, and that part is filled in from the germline J gene. V gene TRBV19 combines with J gene TRBJ1-1; 9 bases agree with TRBD1. Trimming removed 7 bases from V and 0 bases from J; junction bases left unmatched: 1. Germline CDR1 and CDR2: FNHDT and SITEND (reference sequence). CDR3 length: 13 residues. CDR3 bases read: TGTGCCAGCCGGGACAGGGCAAACACA. Its protein is CASRDRANT. The entire CDR3 protein reads CASRDRANTEVFF.

This clone came up many times. Genes and germline are mouse. The read ends 4 residues before the CDR3 terminus; that terminus is restored from the germline J gene. The chain uses TRBV19 and TRBJ2-7, with 8 bases matching TRBD2. CDR3 length: 14 residues. Germline CDR1 reads FNHDT; CDR2 reads SITEND (reference sequence). CDR3 amino acids: CASSIGGGRDEQYF. CDR3 DNA (partial): TGTGCCAGCAGTATTGGGGGGGGGCGCGAT.

This clone was counted ten times or more. Gene names and germline match the mouse. The read halts 4 residues ahead of the CDR3 end, with the missing end drawn from the germline J gene. This sequence joins TRBV1 and TRBJ1-1; possibly TRBD1 for D (5 bases). Germline lookup yields CDR1 NSQYPW and CDR2 LRSPGD (reference sequence). Between the trimmed V and J ends, which lost 0 bases and 3 bases, there was a span of 11 bases. This CDR3 is built from 15 residues. CDR3 amino acids: CTCSADGGGDTEVFF. Partial CDR3 DNA: TGCACCTGCAGTGCAGATGGGGGGGGAGACACA.

This clone was recorded at least ten times. Gene and germline names: mouse. The read terminates 4 residues ahead of where the CDR3 ends, so the germline J gene completes it. The chain combines TRBV19 with TRBJ2-1; possible D gene TRBD2, 6 bases. The CDR3 loop spans 16 amino acids. The V gene's germline CDR1 is FNHDT and CDR2 SITEND (reference sequence). V was clipped by 2 bases and J by 1 base, with 13 bases between them. The covered CDR3 bases are TGTGCCAGCAGTATCCGACGGTGGGGGAACTATGCT. This codes for CASSIRRWGNYA. The CDR3 in full is CASSIRRWGNYAEQFF.

In this sample, this clone turned up a few times. The gene names here belong to mouse. The read terminates 4 residues ahead of where the CDR3 ends, so the germline J gene completes it. The V and J genes are TRBV13-2 and TRBJ2-3; TRBD2 matches at 12 bases. The germline gives CDR1 NNHNN, CDR2 SYGAGS (reference sequence). This CDR3 comprises 15 residues. The J segment lost 2 bases and the V segment lost 3 bases, leaving 1 base of the junction unmatched. CDR3 sequence: CASGGDWGVAETLYF. The sequenced CDR3 bases are TGTGCCAGCGGTGGGGACTGGGGGGTTGCAGAA.

This clone occurred a few times. These gene names are mouse names. The CDR3 end is not reached by the read, which stops 4 residues before it; the germline J gene fills it in. The chain has TRBV1 and TRBJ1-4; possibly TRBD1 for D (5 bases). Germline CDR1 NSQYPW, CDR2 LRSPGD (reference sequence). V was pared by 5 bases and J by 2 bases, with 12 bases between. CDR3 length: 15 amino acids. The DNA read from the CDR3 is TGCACCTGCAGTACCCCGGCAGGGTCCAACGAA. It yields the protein CTCSTPAGSNE. The full-length CDR3 reads as CTCSTPAGSNERLFF.

This clone was found a few times. Gene names and germline match the mouse. The read stops 4 residues short of the end of the CDR3; the missing end is completed from the germline J gene. This sequence joins TRBV13-2 and TRBJ1-4; maybe TRBD1 (6 bases). V lost 3 bases, J lost 3 bases, and 9 bases lay in between. This CDR3 is built from 14 residues. The germline V gene has CDR1 NNHNN and CDR2 SYGAGS (reference sequence). The CDR3 DNA, read in part, is TGTGCCAGCGGTGGCCGGGACACCAACGAA. Its protein is CASGGRDTNE. The whole CDR3 is CASGGRDTNERLFF.

Concerning this clone itself: The gene names here belong to mouse. The sequenced fragment ends 4 residues before the CDR3 boundary, so the rest is inferred from the germline J gene. This chain links TRBV31 with TRBJ2-4; 12 bases align to TRBD2. There are 17 residues in the CDR3. CDR1 and CDR2 from the germline V gene are GKSSPN and SITVG. Trimming took 3 bases from V and 2 from J; bases not matched to a gene: 9. Partial CDR3 DNA: TGTGCCTGGAGCCTTCCGGGACTGGGGGGTCCTCAAAAC. Translation gives CAWSLPGLGGPQN. The full CDR3 reads CAWSLPGLGGPQNTLYF. The full variable domain, with the rest looked up from reference TRBV31 and TRBJ2-4, is AQTIHQWPVAEIKAVGSPLSLGCTIKGKSSPNLYWYWQATGGTLQQLFYSITVGQVESVVQLNLSASRPKDDQFILSTEKLLLSHSGFYLCAWSLPGLGGPQNTLYFGAGTRLSVL.

Concerning this clone: All gene names here are mouse names. The sequenced fragment ends 4 residues before the CDR3 boundary, so the rest is inferred from the germline J gene. The chain is built from TRBV1 and TRBJ2-4; 8 bases fit TRBD1. This CDR3 has 15 amino acids. CDR1 and CDR2 (germline): NSQYPW, LRSPGD (reference sequence). The junction had 1 base not matched to a gene; V was cut back by 2 bases and J by 0 bases. The CDR3 DNA, read in part, is TGCACCTGCAGTGCACAGGGGGCTAGTCAAAAC. It specifies CTCSAQGASQN. The entire CDR3 protein reads CTCSAQGASQNTLYF.

There are a few counts of this clone. Each gene name is a mouse one. The DNA ends 4 residues before the CDR3 does, and the rest of the CDR3 is filled in from the germline J gene. The V call is TRBV14, the J call TRBJ1-4; 9 bases line up with TRBD1. V lost 1 base to trimming and J lost 2 bases; unmatched junction nucleotides: 0. The CDR3 has 15 amino acids. Germline V CDR1 and CDR2: SGHDT, FRDEAV. CDR3 bases read: TGTGCCAGCAGTTTCACAGGGGGCTCCAACGAA. Residues: CASSFTGGSNE. In full, the CDR3 reads CASSFTGGSNERLFF.

This clone was recorded at least ten times. This clone may be a read error of a much larger clone one base away. All gene names here are mouse names. Read sequence stops 4 residues before the CDR3 end, and the germline J gene provides the missing end. The chain is built from TRBV13-3 and TRBJ2-1, with a tentative D call TRBD1 (7 bases). V was shortened by 4 bases and J by 4 bases, with 9 bases between the two germline ends. The germline V gene has CDR1 NNHDY and CDR2 SYVADS. The CDR3 has 13 residues. The part of the CDR3 DNA that was read is TGTGCCAGCAGTCCAGGGGGGTATGCT. Translated, it gives CASSPGGYA. The CDR3 as a whole reads CASSPGGYAEQFF.